This record covers a single TCR beta chain. Its antigen is unknown. Sequencing was performed with immunoSEQ multiplex PCR; in TCRdb, only in-frame clones are kept and a portion is missing. This sample has about 14,000 clones, with roughly 80% found just once. CDR3 length equals 15 residues. The germline gives CDR1 SGDLS, CDR2 YYNGEE. The V end was cut by 4 bases, the J end by 4 bases, with 16 bases between. The sample belongs to a study of somatic mutations in cytotoxic T cells in rheumatoid arthritis. Study summary: Patients gave 30 ml EDTA peripheral blood immediately after diagnosis, prior to starting treatment. Study outcomes and limitations: A largest CD8+ clone above 20% of CD8+ cells occurred in about an eighth of the roughly 60 patients. It was found that CD8+ T-cell clonality in rheumatoid arthritis patients did not differ significantly from that in age-matched healthy controls.

Flow cytometry was used to check the purity of CD4+ and CD8+ cells, which had been isolated by positive magnetic bead selection. The sequenced material came from CD8+ T cells sorted from blood. V is TRBV9 and J is TRBJ2-3; maybe TRBD2 (5 bases). This clonotype was sampled from an adult with rheumatoid arthritis. CDR3 coding DNA: TGTGCCAGCAGCCCCGGGAACCTGATATCAGATACGCAGTATTTT. Encoded protein: CASSPGNLISDTQYF.